This T cell receptor (beta chain) was captured by sequencing in a study of radiation and T cells in renal cell carcinoma. Notes on the study in general: Without pretreatment biopsies, baseline tumor clonotype presence was undetermined.

Repertoires were generated with immunoSEQ multiplex PCR, while TCRdb's copy carries only in-frame clones and drops some. There are 80,000 or so clones in the sample; approximately 90% occur only once, and more than 4.5% lies in the top ten. A remark on this clone: Its antigen remains unknown.

As for time point: blood 4 weeks post-SBRT, at nephrectomy. Treatment defined: 15 Gy SBRT to primary tumor, nephrectomy 4 weeks later. Nephrectomy followed 15 Gy stereotactic body radiation by 4 weeks. After SBRT, blood was collected at 2 and 4 weeks, plus baseline. The source was blood, collected from a patient whose treatment included radiotherapy and nephrectomy. The source is a woman in her sixties or seventies with renal cell carcinoma.

DNA for the CDR3: TGTGCCAGCAGCCCACTAGCGGGAGATACGCAGTATTTT. This gives the protein CASSPLAGDTQYF. The chain uses TRBV2 and TRBJ2-3; 9 bases are a match to TRBD2. The CDR3 sequence is 13 residues long. The germline V gene has CDR1 SNHLY and CDR2 FYNNEI. V shed 6 bases, J shed 5 bases, and the junction held 3 bases outside the gene matches.